This T cell receptor (beta chain) was observed in a study of blood T cell repertoires in COVID-19. Study-level background: Samples representing acute and convalescent COVID-19 were sourced from the United States, Italy and Spain.

Donors in Cohort 3 counted as recovered after two negative PCRs, clearance, or symptom resolution. Trimming took 6 bases from V and 8 from J; bases not matched to a gene: 5. Germline CDR1 and CDR2: DFQATT and SNEGSKA (reference sequence). The CDR3 covers 11 residues. Clones were read by immunoSEQ multiplex PCR, and TCRdb kept only the in-frame ones, dropping some. The profile shows roughly 360,000 clones, around 87% of them singletons. The sample comprised PBMCs or T cells enriched from blood (not recorded which). The source of this sequence is a man between 25 and 39 years old who had recovered from COVID-19. V is TRBV20-1 and J is TRBJ1-2; 8 nucleotides line up with TRBD1. The CDR3 DNA follows: TGCAGTGCCAGGACAGGGAACGGCTACACCTTC. It codes for CSARTGNGYTF.